The 32 T cell receptor beta chains listed next were all sequenced from one sample in a study of CD8 T cells in Susac syndrome. After extraction with the RNeasy kit, 0.5 to 1 ug of the RNA was reverse transcribed using random hexamers. TCRdb re-called the immunoSEQ multiplex PCR reads through MiXCR, storing one row per CDR3 protein. The data hold 150,000 to 200,000 distinct CDR3 sequences, with 90% to 97% observed a single time. The sample consisted of CD4+ T cells from PBMCs. These receptors were obtained from a human donor with multiple sclerosis.

The chain links TRBV3-1 to TRBJ2-7; TRBD2 agrees at 8 bases. CDR1 and CDR2 from the germline V gene are LGHDT and YNNKEL (reference sequence). The CDR3 runs 15 residues. With V trimmed by 3 bases and J by 0 bases, 4 bases remained unmatched. The CDR3 sequence: CASSHAGGSSYEQYF. The CDR3 region has the DNA TGTGCCAGCAGCCACGCGGGGGGCAGCTCCTACGAGCAGTACTTC.

This chain uses TRBV29-1 with TRBJ2-7; unclear D gene. CDR3 length: 12 residues. The germline V gene has CDR1 SQVTM and CDR2 ANQGSEA. Trimming took off 6 bases at V and 6 bases at J, with 15 bases between the two ends. The CDR3 sequence: CSVVPSSSEQYF. In DNA, the CDR3 is TGCAGCGTGGTCCCTAGTTCGTCCGAGCAGTACTTC.

The gene calls are TRBV20-1 and TRBJ1-1; D unresolved. CDR1 and CDR2 (germline): DFQATT, SNEGSKA (reference sequence). This CDR3 has 14 amino acids. Trimming shortened V by 6 bases and J by 4 bases, and 18 bases separated the two germline ends. The DNA of the CDR3 is TGCAGTGCCTCGTATAGGGTGAGATTCACTGAAGCTTTCTTT. This gives the protein CSASYRVRFTEAFF.

The V call is TRBV29-1, the J call TRBJ1-1, with a tentative D call TRBD1 (5 bases). V shed 6 bases and J shed 3 bases, with 11 bases lying between them. The CDR3 extends over 12 amino acids. Germline V lookup: CDR1 SQVTM, CDR2 ANQGSEA. The CDR3, as DNA: TGCAGCGTGGGGGATCTGGACACTGAAGCTTTCTTT. Protein: CSVGDLDTEAFF.

The rearrangement links TRBV10-3 to TRBJ1-1, with D unresolved. Germline V gene lookup returns CDR1 ENHRY and CDR2 SYGVKD. V was shortened by 1 base and J by 4 bases, with 1 base between the two germline ends. The CDR3 is 11 amino acids. In DNA form, the CDR3 reads TGTGCCATCAGTGAGTTCACTGAAGCTTTCTTT. Amino acids: CAISEFTEAFF.

This chain connects TRBV7-9 to TRBJ1-4, with 7 bases that match TRBD1. The CDR3 runs to 14 residues. V lost 5 bases to trimming and J lost 7 bases; unmatched junction nucleotides: 7. Looked up from germline, CDR1 is SEHNR and CDR2 is FQNEAQ (reference sequence). This CDR3 is CASSQTAGGEKLFF. CDR3 bases: TGTGCCAGCAGCCAGACTGCAGGGGGTGAAAAACTGTTTTTT.

The chain has TRBV29-1 and TRBJ1-1, with D uncertain. Per the germline V gene, CDR1 is SQVTM and CDR2 is ANQGSEA. V dropped 8 bases and J dropped 0 bases, with 10 bases sitting between them. The CDR3 sequence is 12 residues long. CDR3 nucleotides: TGCAGCTCACACTCGATGAACACTGAAGCTTTCTTT. Its protein is CSSHSMNTEAFF.

The chain uses TRBV6-5 and TRBJ2-4; weak D call: TRBD2 (5 bases). This CDR3 has 15 amino acids. From germline, CDR1 is MNHEY and CDR2 SVGAGI. Trimming removed 6 bases at V and 7 bases at J, with 19 bases between. The CDR3 DNA reads as TGTGCCAGCAGACCCTCCGGGCCCCGCGGGAACATTCAGTACTTC. Residues: CASRPSGPRGNIQYF.

This chain connects TRBV7-2 to TRBJ2-7; D not resolved. CDR3 length equals 12 residues. The germline CDR1 and CDR2 sequences are SGHTA and FQGNSA. Trimming took off 4 bases at V and 3 bases at J, with 7 bases between the two ends. CDR3 sequence: CASSSEYYEQYF. The CDR3 DNA is TGTGCCAGCAGCTCCGAATACTACGAGCAGTACTTC.

The rearrangement joins TRBV24-1 to TRBJ2-7; D unclear. Germline loops: CDR1 KGHDR, CDR2 SFDVKD. V lost 5 bases to trimming and J lost 1 base, with 8 bases between them. This CDR3 region has 13 residues. CDR3: CATSAPASYEQYF. CDR3 DNA: TGTGCCACCAGTGCTCCTGCGTCCTACGAGCAGTACTTC.

The gene calls are TRBV20-1 and TRBJ1-1; D gene unclear. Germline assignment: CDR1 DFQATT and CDR2 SNEGSKA (reference sequence). The CDR3 loop spans 12 amino acids. Trimming shortened V by 3 bases and J by 4 bases, and 9 bases separated the two germline ends. CDR3: CSASLVGTEAFF. For the CDR3, the DNA is TGCAGTGCTAGTTTAGTCGGCACTGAAGCTTTCTTT.

This clonotype was recorded only once. The gene calls are TRBV29-1 and TRBJ1-1; D is unclear. Trimming stripped 5 bases from V and 2 bases from J, with 6 bases between. Germline CDR1 is SQVTM and CDR2 is ANQGSEA. CDR3 length equals 11 residues. The DNA for the CDR3 is TGCAGCGTTATAAGCAACACTGAAGCTTTCTTT. This encodes CSVISNTEAFF.

The J gene is TRBJ2-7, the V gene TRBV14; D not resolved. The CDR3 is 14 amino acids. Trimming stripped 5 bases from V and 2 bases from J, with 13 bases between. CDR1 is SGHDN, CDR2 FVKESK, per germline. The CDR3 DNA follows: TGTGCCAGCAGCTATACGACTGTTACCTACGAGCAGTACTTC. It is translated as CASSYTTVTYEQYF.

The chain joins TRBV7-9 to TRBJ1-6; D remains unclear. This CDR3 is 13 amino acids long. The V end lost 5 bases, the J end lost 7 bases, and 9 bases lay between the germline ends. Per the germline V gene, CDR1 is SEHNR and CDR2 is FQNEAQ (reference sequence). This CDR3 is CASSTLVNSPLHF. DNA of the CDR3: TGTGCCAGCAGCACCCTCGTAAATTCACCCCTCCACTTT.

The J gene is TRBJ1-1, the V gene TRBV9; D is undetermined. V lost 0 bases to trimming and J lost 10 bases, with 16 bases between them. Germline V gene data show CDR1 as SGDLS and CDR2 as YYNGEE. The CDR3 contains 14 residues. This CDR3 reads CASSVESYPVGAFF. CDR3 in DNA: TGTGCCAGCAGCGTAGAGTCGTACCCGGTGGGAGCTTTCTTT.

The chain employs TRBV5-1 and TRBJ2-3, with 9 nucleotides matching TRBD2. In germline, CDR1 is SGHRS, CDR2 YFSETQ. This CDR3 spans 16 amino acids. Germline trimming cut 0 bases from V and 4 bases from J; bases unmatched to any gene: 6. The CDR3 sequence: CASSLDRRGGADTQYF. CDR3 bases: TGCGCCAGCAGCTTGGACCGGCGGGGGGGTGCAGATACGCAGTATTTT. The whole variable domain, remainder taken from reference TRBV5-1 and TRBJ2-3, is KAGVTQTPRYLIKTRGQQVTLSCSPISGHRSVSWYQQTPGQGLQFLFEYFSETQRNKGNFPGRFSGRQFSNSRSEMNVSTLELGDSALYLCASSLDRRGGADTQYFGPGTRLTVL.

This sequence joins TRBV29-1 and TRBJ2-5; a possible D gene is TRBD2 (6 bases). The CDR3 extends over 15 amino acids. From germline, CDR1 is SQVTM and CDR2 ANQGSEA. Trimming took 0 bases from V and 2 from J, leaving 13 bases between them. The CDR3 protein is CSVEDPGLPQETQYF. The CDR3, as DNA: TGCAGCGTTGAAGATCCGGGACTCCCACAAGAGACCCAGTACTTC.

V is TRBV25-1 and J is TRBJ1-2, with D unclear. V gave up 4 bases and J gave up 6 bases, with 15 bases separating them. The CDR3 is 14 amino acids. Per germline, CDR1 MGHDK and CDR2 SYGVNS. The DNA for the CDR3 is TGTGCCAGCAGTGTGGCGGGCACTGGTAATGGCTACACCTTC. Translation: CASSVAGTGNGYTF.

This chain joins TRBV5-4 and TRBJ2-6, with D unclear. This CDR3 comprises 15 residues. Germline V CDR1 and CDR2: SGHNT, YYREEE (reference sequence). V lost 7 bases to trimming and J lost 2 bases, with 13 bases between them. In nucleotides, the CDR3 is TGTGCCAGCCGGCACTACGATGCTGGGGCCAACGTCCTGACTTTC. Its translation is CASRHYDAGANVLTF.

The V and J genes are TRBV12-3 or TRBV12-4 and TRBJ2-7, with TRBD2 matching over 7 bases. The CDR3 consists of 14 residues. V dropped 6 bases and J dropped 0; count of bases not matched to a gene: 5. CDR3 sequence (DNA): TGTGCCAGCAGGCCTAGCGGATTCTCCTACGAGCAGTACTTC. This translates into CASRPSGFSYEQYF.

The rearrangement links TRBV2 to TRBJ1-2, with D possibly TRBD1 on 5 matching bases. The V end was cut by 7 bases, the J end by 4 bases, with 16 bases between. The CDR3 has 14 amino acids. Germline V CDR1 and CDR2: SNHLY, FYNNEI. The CDR3 sequence is CASKGLWDGYGYTF. DNA for the CDR3: TGTGCCAGCAAAGGATTGTGGGACGGCTATGGCTACACCTTC.

This rearrangement joins TRBV14 to TRBJ2-5, with unresolved D. Germline V gene lookup returns CDR1 SGHDN and CDR2 FVKESK. The CDR3 has 12 amino acids. V lost 10 bases and J lost 2, with 11 bases in between. The CDR3 is CATRKGQETQYF. The CDR3 nucleotides read TGTGCCACCCGGAAGGGACAAGAGACCCAGTACTTC.

For this clonotype: Its ends do not fully match the called genes, so a read error is possible. V and J are TRBV7-9 and TRBJ1-6; 7 nucleotides align to TRBD1. In germline, CDR1 is SEHNR, CDR2 FQNEAQ (reference sequence). CDR3 size: 15 residues. The CDR3 protein is CASSLDRGGNSPLHF. CDR3 coding DNA: TGTGCCAGCAGCTTAGACAGGGGTGGTAATTCACCCCTCCATTTT.

The chain combines TRBV29-1 with TRBJ1-2, with D possibly matching TRBD1 (5 bases). Germline lookup yields CDR1 SQVTM and CDR2 ANQGSEA. V was clipped by 4 bases and J by 0 bases, with 12 bases between them. This CDR3 has 14 residues. As DNA, the CDR3 is TGCAGCGTTGTGGGTAGGGGCGCTAACTATGGCTACACCTTC. Translating gives CSVVGRGANYGYTF.

The chain combines TRBV30 with TRBJ2-7, with 10 bases lining up with TRBD2. CDR3 length equals 12 residues. CDR1 is GTSNPN, CDR2 SVGIG, per germline (reference sequence). The ends lost 4 bases at V and 3 bases at J; junction bases unmatched: 0. In DNA form, the CDR3 reads TGTGCCTGGATAGCGGGGGGCTACGAGCAGTACTTC. Translation: CAWIAGGYEQYF. The whole variable domain, remainder taken from reference TRBV30 and TRBJ2-7, is SQTIHQWPATLVQPVGSPLSLECTVEGTSNPNLYWYRQAAGRGLQLLFYSVGIGQISSEVPQNLSASRPQDRQFILSSKKLLLSDSGFYLCAWIAGGYEQYFGPGTRLTVT.

This chain uses TRBV2 with TRBJ2-3, with no clear D. This CDR3 region has 14 residues. V was shortened by 8 bases and J by 2 bases, with 14 bases between the two germline ends. The germline gives CDR1 SNHLY, CDR2 FYNNEI. CDR3 residues: CASGRVLTTDTQYF. As DNA, the CDR3 is TGTGCCAGCGGTAGGGTCCTGACCACAGATACGCAGTATTTT.

The chain employs TRBV5-1 and TRBJ1-2; 12 bases map to TRBD1. The V and J ends lost 0 bases and 8 bases, in that order; junction bases with no gene match: 5. CDR3 length: 15 amino acids. The germline CDR1 and CDR2 sequences are SGHRS and YFSETQ. The CDR3 spells CASSLVGQGARGYTF. In DNA, the CDR3 is TGCGCCAGCAGCTTGGTGGGACAGGGGGCGCGAGGCTACACCTTC.

The chain employs TRBV20-1 and TRBJ2-3; TRBD2 matches 9 bases. V was pared by 6 bases and J by 7 bases, with 11 bases of the junction left unmatched. The CDR3 is made up of 14 amino acids. In germline, CDR1 is DFQATT, CDR2 SNEGSKA (reference sequence). The CDR3 region has the DNA TGCAGTGCAAGCCCCCAAGCGGGGGGTTATACGCAGTATTTT. Protein: CSASPQAGGYTQYF.

The J gene is TRBJ1-3, the V gene TRBV29-1; D is unresolved. V lost 4 bases and J 5 bases, leaving 9 bases between the germline ends. There are 12 residues in the CDR3. Germline V gives CDR1 SQVTM, CDR2 ANQGSEA. CDR3 sequence reads: CSVGADRNTIYF. In DNA, the CDR3 is TGCAGCGTTGGGGCAGATAGAAACACCATATATTTT. Full variable domain (outside the CDR3, taken from reference TRBV29-1 and TRBJ1-3): SAVISQKPSRDICQRGTSLTIQCQVDSQVTMMFWYRQQPGQSLTLIATANQGSEATYESGFVIDKFPISRPNLTFSTLTVSNMSPEDSSIYLCSVGADRNTIYFGEGSWLTVV.

The chain couples TRBV28 to TRBJ1-1, with 9 bases that match TRBD1. V lost 3 bases, J lost 11 bases, and 10 bases stayed unmatched. Germline loops: CDR1 MDHEN, CDR2 SYDVKM. The CDR3 has 14 residues. The CDR3 nucleotides read TGTGCCAGCAGTTTCACCGGACAGGGGAGGGAGGCTTTCTTT. Protein product: CASSFTGQGREAFF. The whole variable domain, remainder taken from reference TRBV28 and TRBJ1-1, is DVKVTQSSRYLVKRTGEKVFLECVQDMDHENMFWYRQDPGLGLRLIYFSYDVKMKEKGDIPEGYSVSREKKERFSLILESASTNQTSMYLCASSFTGQGREAFFGQGTRLTVV.

This clonotype was recorded only once. This chain joins TRBV20-1 and TRBJ2-5; 12 nucleotides align to TRBD1. This CDR3 contains 16 residues. V lost 3 bases, J lost 4 bases, and 9 bases stayed unmatched. Germline lookup yields CDR1 DFQATT and CDR2 SNEGSKA (reference sequence). The CDR3 spells CSASRDRGQTGETQYF. The CDR3 DNA is TGCAGTGCTAGTAGGGACAGGGGGCAGACGGGAGAGACCCAGTACTTC.

The chain links TRBV24-1 to TRBJ1-2; D is unclear. The CDR3 runs 11 residues. V lost 4 bases and J lost 4, with 3 bases in between. Looked up from germline, CDR1 is KGHDR and CDR2 is SFDVKD. The CDR3 DNA sequence: TGTGCCACCAGTGACATCTATGGCTACACCTTC. Its translation: CATSDIYGYTF.